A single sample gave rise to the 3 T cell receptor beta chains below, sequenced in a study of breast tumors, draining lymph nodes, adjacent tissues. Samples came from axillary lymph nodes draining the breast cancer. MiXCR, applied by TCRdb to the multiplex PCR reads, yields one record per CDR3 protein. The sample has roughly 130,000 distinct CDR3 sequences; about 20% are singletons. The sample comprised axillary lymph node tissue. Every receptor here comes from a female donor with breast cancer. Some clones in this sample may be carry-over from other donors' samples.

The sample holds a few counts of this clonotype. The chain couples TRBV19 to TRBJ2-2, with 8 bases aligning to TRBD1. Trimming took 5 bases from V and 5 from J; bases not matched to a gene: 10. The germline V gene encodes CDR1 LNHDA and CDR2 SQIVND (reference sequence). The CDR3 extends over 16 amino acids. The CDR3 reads CASSPRTGGKTGELFF. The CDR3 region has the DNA TGTGCCAGTAGTCCCAGAACAGGGGGGAAAACCGGGGAGCTGTTTTTT. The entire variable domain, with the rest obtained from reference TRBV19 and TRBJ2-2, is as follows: DGGITQSPKYLFRKEGQNVTLSCEQNLNHDAMYWYRQDPGQGLRLIYYSQIVNDFQKGDIAEGYSVSREKKESFPLTVTSAQKNPTAFYLCASSPRTGGKTGELFFGEGSRLTVL.

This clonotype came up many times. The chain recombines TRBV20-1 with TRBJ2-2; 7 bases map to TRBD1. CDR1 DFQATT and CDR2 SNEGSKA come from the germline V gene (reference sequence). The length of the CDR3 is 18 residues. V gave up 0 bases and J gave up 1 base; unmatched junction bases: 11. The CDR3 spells CSAREFTGASLNTGELFF. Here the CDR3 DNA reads TGCAGTGCTAGAGAGTTTACAGGGGCCTCCTTGAACACCGGGGAGCTGTTTTTT.

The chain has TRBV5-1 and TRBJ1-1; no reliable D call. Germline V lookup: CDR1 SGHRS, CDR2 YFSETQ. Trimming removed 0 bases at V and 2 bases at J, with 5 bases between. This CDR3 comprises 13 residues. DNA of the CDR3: TGCGCCAGCAGCTTGGTATTCAACACTGAAGCTTTCTTT. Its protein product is CASSLVFNTEAFF.